This TCR beta chain appears in the sequencing data of a study of cytomegalovirus exposure and HLA in healthy donors. Study background: For the approximately 390 genotyped donors, 80% to 90% fell within the Caucasian-associated ancestry cluster.

A word on this clone: Its antigen is unidentified.

Study-level findings and limits: The study listed approximately 170 cytomegalovirus-associated TCR beta chains. The study found most TCR sequences rare, yet found some public TCRs in many donors.

PCR was performed using 60 Vbeta and 13 Jbeta primers. Profiling relied on immunoSEQ multiplex PCR, and the TCRdb table lists in-frame clones only, not all of them. The sample yields 76,000 or so clones, roughly 73% seen once. Germline-derived CDR1 and CDR2 are ENHRY and SYGVKD. The CDR3 totals 13 residues. The germline V and J ends were trimmed by 8 bases and 4 bases, with 11 bases remaining between them. The chain couples TRBV10-3 to TRBJ1-4; tentatively, D is TRBD1 (5 bases). The TCR comes from a woman in her 40s in good health and CMV-seropositive. The specimen was PBMCs. CDR3 bases: TGTGCCATCCAAGGGGCCGTTAATGAAAAACTGTTTTTT. Its translation is CAIQGAVNEKLFF.